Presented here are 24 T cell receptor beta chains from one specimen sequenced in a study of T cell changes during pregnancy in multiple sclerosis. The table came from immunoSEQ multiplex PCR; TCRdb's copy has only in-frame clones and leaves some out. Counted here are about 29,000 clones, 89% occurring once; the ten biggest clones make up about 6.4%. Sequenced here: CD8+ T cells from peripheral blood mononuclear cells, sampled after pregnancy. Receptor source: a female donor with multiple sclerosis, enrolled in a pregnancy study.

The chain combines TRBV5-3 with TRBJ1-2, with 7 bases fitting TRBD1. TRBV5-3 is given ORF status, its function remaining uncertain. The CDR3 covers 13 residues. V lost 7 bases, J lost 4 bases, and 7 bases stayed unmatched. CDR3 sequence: CARPGTGAYGYTF. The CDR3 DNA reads TGTGCCAGACCGGGAACAGGGGCCTATGGCTACACCTTC.

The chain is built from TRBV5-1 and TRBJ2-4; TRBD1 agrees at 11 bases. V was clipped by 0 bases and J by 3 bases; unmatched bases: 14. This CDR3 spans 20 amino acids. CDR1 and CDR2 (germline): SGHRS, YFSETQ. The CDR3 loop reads CASSLAPFGTGGFGKNIQYF. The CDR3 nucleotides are TGCGCCAGCAGCTTGGCCCCTTTCGGGACAGGGGGATTTGGCAAAAACATTCAGTACTTC.

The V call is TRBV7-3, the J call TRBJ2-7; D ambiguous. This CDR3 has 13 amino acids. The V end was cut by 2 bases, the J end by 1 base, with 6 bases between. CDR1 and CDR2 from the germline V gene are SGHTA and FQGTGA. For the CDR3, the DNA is TGTGCCAGCAGCTTATCCGGTTCCTACGAGCAGTACTTC. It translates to CASSLSGSYEQYF. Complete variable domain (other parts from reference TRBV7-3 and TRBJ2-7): GAGVSQTPSNKVTEKGKYVELRCDPISGHTALYWYRQSLGQGPEFLIYFQGTGAADDSGLPNDRFFAVRPEGSVSTLKIQRTERGDSAVYLCASSLSGSYEQYFGPGTRLTVT.

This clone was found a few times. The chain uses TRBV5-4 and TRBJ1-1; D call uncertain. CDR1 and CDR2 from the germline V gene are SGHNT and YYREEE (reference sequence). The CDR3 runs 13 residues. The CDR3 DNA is TGTGCTTATTTGACGGAGGAGAACACTGAAGCTTTCTTT. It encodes CAYLTEENTEAFF. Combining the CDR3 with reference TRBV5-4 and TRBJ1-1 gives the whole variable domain ETGVTQSPTHLIKTRGQQVTLRCSSQSGHNTVSWYQQALGQGPQFIFQYYREEENGRGNFPPRFSGLQFPNYSSELNVNALELDDSALYLCAYLTEENTEAFFGQGTRLTVV.

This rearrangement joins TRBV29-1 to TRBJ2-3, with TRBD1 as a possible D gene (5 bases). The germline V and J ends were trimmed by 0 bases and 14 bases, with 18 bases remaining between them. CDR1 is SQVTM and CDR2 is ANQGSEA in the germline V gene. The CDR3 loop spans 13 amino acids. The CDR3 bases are TGCAGCGTTGAAGATGTTCCAGGGCCCGCCCCGTATTTT. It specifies CSVEDVPGPAPYF.

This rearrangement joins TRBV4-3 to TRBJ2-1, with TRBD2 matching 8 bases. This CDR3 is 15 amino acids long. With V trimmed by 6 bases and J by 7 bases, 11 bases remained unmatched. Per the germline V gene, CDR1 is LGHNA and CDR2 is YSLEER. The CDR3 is CASSTSGSLGNEQFF. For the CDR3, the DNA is TGCGCCAGCAGTACCAGCGGGAGTTTAGGGAATGAGCAGTTCTTC.

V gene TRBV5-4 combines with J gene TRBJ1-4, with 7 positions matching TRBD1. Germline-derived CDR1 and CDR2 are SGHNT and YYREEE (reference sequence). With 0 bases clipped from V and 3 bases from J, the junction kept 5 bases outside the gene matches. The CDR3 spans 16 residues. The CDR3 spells CASSLVGGQSNEKLFF. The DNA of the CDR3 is TGTGCCAGCAGCTTGGTAGGGGGACAGTCTAATGAAAAACTGTTTTTT.

CDR3 nucleotide sequence: TGTGCCAGCAGTTCCCCCGGGACTAGCGGCGAGACCCAGTACTTC. This codes for CASSSPGTSGETQYF. The V gene is TRBV28, the J gene TRBJ2-5, with 11 bases that match TRBD2. Trimming cost V 4 bases and J 5 bases; bases outside gene matches: 6. Germline assignment: CDR1 MDHEN and CDR2 SYDVKM. The CDR3 sequence is 15 residues long. Based on the CDR3 plus reference TRBV28 and TRBJ2-5, the full variable domain is DVKVTQSSRYLVKRTGEKVFLECVQDMDHENMFWYRQDPGLGLRLIYFSYDVKMKEKGDIPEGYSVSREKKERFSLILESASTNQTSMYLCASSSPGTSGETQYFGPGTRLLVL.

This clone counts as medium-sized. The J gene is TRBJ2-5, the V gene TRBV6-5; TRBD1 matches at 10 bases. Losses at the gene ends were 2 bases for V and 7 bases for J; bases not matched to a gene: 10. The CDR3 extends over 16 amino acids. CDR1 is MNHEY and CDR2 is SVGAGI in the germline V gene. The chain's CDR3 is CASSYPPGQGIGTQYF. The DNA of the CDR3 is TGTGCCAGCAGTTACCCACCGGGACAGGGGATAGGGACCCAGTACTTC.

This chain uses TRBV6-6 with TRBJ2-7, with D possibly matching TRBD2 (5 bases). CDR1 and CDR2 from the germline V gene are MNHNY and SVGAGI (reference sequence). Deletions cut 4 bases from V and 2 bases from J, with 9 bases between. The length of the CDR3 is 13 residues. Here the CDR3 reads CASSLPGTYEQYF. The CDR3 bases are TGTGCCAGCAGTTTACCGGGGACCTACGAGCAGTACTTC.

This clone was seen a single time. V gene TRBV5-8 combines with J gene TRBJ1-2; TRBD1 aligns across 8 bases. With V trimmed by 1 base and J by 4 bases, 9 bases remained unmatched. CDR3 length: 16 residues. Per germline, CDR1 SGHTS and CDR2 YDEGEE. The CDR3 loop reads CASSLSWGQVLYGYTF. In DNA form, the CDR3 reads TGTGCCAGCAGCTTGTCGTGGGGACAGGTGCTCTATGGCTACACCTTC.

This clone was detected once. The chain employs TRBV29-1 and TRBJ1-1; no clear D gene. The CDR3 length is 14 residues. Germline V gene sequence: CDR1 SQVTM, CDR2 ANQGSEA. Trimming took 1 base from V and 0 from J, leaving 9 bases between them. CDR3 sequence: CSVEGTGLNTEAFF. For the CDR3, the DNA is TGCAGCGTTGAAGGGACGGGGTTGAACACTGAAGCTTTCTTT.

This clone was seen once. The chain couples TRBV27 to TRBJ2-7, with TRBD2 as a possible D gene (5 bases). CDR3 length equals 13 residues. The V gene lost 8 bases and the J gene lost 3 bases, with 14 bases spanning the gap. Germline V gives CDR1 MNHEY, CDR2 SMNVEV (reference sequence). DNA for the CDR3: TGTGCCAGCCAGCCGAGGGATTTCTACGAGCAGTACTTC. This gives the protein CASQPRDFYEQYF.

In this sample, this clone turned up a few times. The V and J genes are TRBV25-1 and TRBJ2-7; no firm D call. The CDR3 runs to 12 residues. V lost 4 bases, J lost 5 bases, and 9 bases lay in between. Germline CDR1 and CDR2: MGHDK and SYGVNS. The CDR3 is CASSASQHEQYF. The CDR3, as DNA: TGTGCCAGCAGTGCAAGCCAACACGAGCAGTACTTC.

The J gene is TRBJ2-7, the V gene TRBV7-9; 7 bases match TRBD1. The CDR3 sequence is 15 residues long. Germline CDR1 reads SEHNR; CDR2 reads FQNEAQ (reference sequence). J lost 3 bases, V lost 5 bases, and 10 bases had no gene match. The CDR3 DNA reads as TGTGCCAGCAGCGATTCCACGGGACAGAGCTACGAGCAGTACTTC. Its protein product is CASSDSTGQSYEQYF.

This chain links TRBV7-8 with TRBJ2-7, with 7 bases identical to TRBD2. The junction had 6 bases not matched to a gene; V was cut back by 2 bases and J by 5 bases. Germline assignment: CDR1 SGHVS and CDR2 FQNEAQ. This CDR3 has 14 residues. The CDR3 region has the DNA TGTGCCAGCAGCTTATACACGGGAGGCCACGAGCAGTACTTC. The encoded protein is CASSLYTGGHEQYF.

CDR3 protein: CASSLTEWGTDTQYF. The DNA of the CDR3 is TGTGCCAGCAGCTTAACGGAGTGGGGCACAGATACGCAGTATTTT. V is TRBV7-3 and J is TRBJ2-3; D uncertain. Per the germline V gene, CDR1 is SGHTA and CDR2 is FQGTGA. CDR3 size: 15 residues. V lost 0 bases and J lost 1, with 8 bases in between.

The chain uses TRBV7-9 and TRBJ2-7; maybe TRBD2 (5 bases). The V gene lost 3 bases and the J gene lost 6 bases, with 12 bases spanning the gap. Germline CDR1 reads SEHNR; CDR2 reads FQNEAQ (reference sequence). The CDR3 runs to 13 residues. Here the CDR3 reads CASSFASFGEQYF. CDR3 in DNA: TGTGCCAGCAGCTTCGCTAGCTTTGGCGAGCAGTACTTC. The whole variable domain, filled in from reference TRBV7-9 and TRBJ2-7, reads DTGVSQNPRHKITKRGQNVTFRCDPISEHNRLYWYRQTLGQGPEFLTYFQNEAQLEKSRLLSDRFSAERPKGSFSTLEIQRTEQGDSAMYLCASSFASFGEQYFGPGTRLTVT.

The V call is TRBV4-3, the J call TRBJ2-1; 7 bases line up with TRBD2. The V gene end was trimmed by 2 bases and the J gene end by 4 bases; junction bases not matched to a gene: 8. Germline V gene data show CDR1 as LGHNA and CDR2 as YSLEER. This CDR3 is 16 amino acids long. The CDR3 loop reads CASSQPGLVGYNEQFF. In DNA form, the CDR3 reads TGCGCCAGCAGCCAACCCGGACTAGTGGGGTACAATGAGCAGTTCTTC.

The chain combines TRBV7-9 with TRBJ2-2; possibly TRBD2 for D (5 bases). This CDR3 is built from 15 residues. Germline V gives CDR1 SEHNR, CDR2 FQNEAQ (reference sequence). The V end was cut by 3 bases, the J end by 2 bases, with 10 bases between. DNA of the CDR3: TGTGCCAGCAGCTTCTCAGCGGAAAACACCGGGGAGCTGTTTTTT. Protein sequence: CASSFSAENTGELFF.

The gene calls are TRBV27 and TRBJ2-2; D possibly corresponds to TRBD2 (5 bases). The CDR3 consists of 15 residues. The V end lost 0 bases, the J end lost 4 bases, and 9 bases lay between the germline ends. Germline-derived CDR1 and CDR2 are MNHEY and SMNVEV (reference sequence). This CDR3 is CASSLSGVGTGELFF. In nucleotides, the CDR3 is TGTGCCAGCAGTTTATCCGGGGTTGGCACCGGGGAGCTGTTTTTT.

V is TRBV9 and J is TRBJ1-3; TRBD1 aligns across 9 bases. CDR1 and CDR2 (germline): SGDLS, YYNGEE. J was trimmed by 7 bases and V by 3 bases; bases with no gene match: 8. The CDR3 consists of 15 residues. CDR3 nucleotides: TGTGCCAGCAGCGCGCCCGGGACAGGGATGAACACCATATATTTT. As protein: CASSAPGTGMNTIYF.

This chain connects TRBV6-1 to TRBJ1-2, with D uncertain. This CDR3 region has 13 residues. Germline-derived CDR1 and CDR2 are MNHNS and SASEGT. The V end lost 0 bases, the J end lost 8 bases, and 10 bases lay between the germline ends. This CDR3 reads CASSEARAAGYTF. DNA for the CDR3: TGTGCCAGCAGTGAAGCGCGAGCGGCCGGCTACACCTTC.

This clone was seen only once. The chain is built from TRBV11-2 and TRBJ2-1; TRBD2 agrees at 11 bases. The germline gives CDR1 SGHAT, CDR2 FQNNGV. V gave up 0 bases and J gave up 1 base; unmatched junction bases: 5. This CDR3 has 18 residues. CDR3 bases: TGTGCCAGCAGCTTAGAACTAGCGGGAGTGTCGTCCTACAATGAGCAGTTCTTC. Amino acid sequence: CASSLELAGVSSYNEQFF.